Listed below are T cell receptor beta chains from one sample, sequenced in a study of blood T cell repertoires in COVID-19. Sequencing used immunoSEQ multiplex PCR; TCRdb keeps in-frame clones, though not all of them. This repertoire shows 50,000 to 65,000 clones, roughly 76% found once; its top ten account for approximately 5.4%. The sequencing sample was made of peripheral blood. The receptors originated from a woman aged 55-69 years with acute or convalescent COVID-19. The CDR3 runs from the conserved cysteine through the conserved F or W. A D gene is named only where the DNA matches it firmly. Clone size is stated in some rows and not others, as once, few, many or a class when expanded.

D: -; J: TRBJ2-7; length: 16; size: -; V: TRBV11-2; DNA: TGTGCCAGCAGCTTAGCGGACAGCCGTAGCTCCTACGAGCAGTACTTC; CDR3: CASSLADSRSSYEQYF
D: -; J: TRBJ1-1; length: 13; size: -; V: TRBV18; DNA: TGTGCCAGCTCTTCCGAGACGGGCACTGAAGCTTTCTTT; CDR3: CASSSETGTEAFF
D: -; J: TRBJ2-5; length: 13; size: once; V: TRBV27; DNA: TGTGCCAGCAGTTTACTATCCGGAGAGACCCAGTACTTC; CDR3: CASSLLSGETQYF
D: -; J: TRBJ2-6; length: 15; size: -; V: TRBV5-5; DNA: TGTGCCAGCAGCAGTTGGAGCTCTGGGGCCAACGTCCTGACTTTC; CDR3: CASSSWSSGANVLTF
D: TRBD2; J: TRBJ2-1; length: 15; size: -; V: TRBV9; DNA: TGTGCCAGCAGCGTAACCCAGCGGGGGGGCAATGAGCAGTTCTTC; CDR3: CASSVTQRGGNEQFF
D: -; J: TRBJ2-7; length: 15; size: few; V: TRBV7-6; DNA: TGTGCCAGCAGCAACATGGGGGCTATAACCTACGAGCAGTACTTC; CDR3: CASSNMGAITYEQYF
D: TRBD2; J: TRBJ2-1; length: 15; size: few; V: TRBV5-1; DNA: TGCGCCAGCAGCTTGTTAACTAGCGGGAGGAATGAGCAGTTCTTC; CDR3: CASSLLTSGRNEQFF
D: -; J: TRBJ2-2; length: 15; size: -; V: TRBV6-5; DNA: TGTGCCAGCAGTCTTAAACTCGGGGGTACGGGGGAGCTGTTTTTT; CDR3: CASSLKLGGTGELFF
D: -; J: TRBJ2-1; length: 15; size: -; V: TRBV5-4; DNA: TGTGCCAGCAGCTTGGGGACTAGGGGGTTGGATGAGCAGTTCTTC; CDR3: CASSLGTRGLDEQFF
D: TRBD2; J: TRBJ2-5; length: 20; size: -; V: TRBV9; DNA: TGTGCCAGCAGCGTAAGTTCCCCTCGATGGAGTAGCGGGAGACAAGAGACCCAGTACTTC; CDR3: CASSVSSPRWSSGRQETQYF
D: -; J: TRBJ1-5; length: 13; size: -; V: TRBV7-3; DNA: TGTGCCAGCAGCTTAGACGGGAATCAGCCCCAGCATTTT; CDR3: CASSLDGNQPQHF
D: -; J: TRBJ1-1; length: 12; size: -; V: TRBV6-2/TRBV6-3; DNA: TGTGCCAGCACCCCCGACGGGGGGGTGGCTTTCTTT; CDR3: CASTPDGGVAFF
D: TRBD1; J: TRBJ1-2; length: 14; size: few; V: TRBV14; DNA: TGTGCCAGCAGCCAAGATTTCAGGGGGGCCAGCTACACCTTC; CDR3: CASSQDFRGASYTF
D: -; J: TRBJ2-6; length: 15; size: -; V: TRBV9; DNA: TGTGCCAGCAGCACCGGGACAACAGGGGCCAACGTCCTGACTTTC; CDR3: CASSTGTTGANVLTF
D: -; J: TRBJ1-1; length: 12; size: -; V: TRBV19; DNA: TGTGCCAGTAGTATTAGAGAAAGAGAAGCTTTCTTT; CDR3: CASSIREREAFF
D: -; J: TRBJ1-5; length: 15; size: once; V: TRBV6-5; DNA: TGTGCCAGCAAGGTCGATGAGGTTAGCAATCAGCCCCAGCATTTT; CDR3: CASKVDEVSNQPQHF
D: -; J: TRBJ1-2; length: 13; size: -; V: TRBV27; DNA: TGTGCCAGCAGTGCGGGACTGGCGGTGGGGTACACCTTC; CDR3: CASSAGLAVGYTF
D: TRBD1; J: TRBJ2-7; length: 20; size: -; V: TRBV15; DNA: TGTGCCACCAGCAGAGATCAACTCGGGCTTGGGACAGGGTCAGGTAATGAGCAGTACTTC; CDR3: CATSRDQLGLGTGSGNEQYF
D: TRBD1; J: TRBJ2-1; length: 15; size: -; V: TRBV7-2; DNA: TGTGCCAGCAGCTTAACGACAGGGTCCTACAATGAGCAGTTCTTC; CDR3: CASSLTTGSYNEQFF
D: TRBD2; J: TRBJ2-1; length: 15; size: -; V: TRBV6-5; DNA: TGTGCCAGCAGAGAGGGGACTACCTACTACAATGAGCAGTTCTTC; CDR3: CASREGTTYYNEQFF
D: TRBD1; J: TRBJ1-4; length: 15; size: -; V: TRBV7-2; DNA: TGTGCCAGCAGCTTGGGACAGGGGTATAATGAAAAACTGTTTTTT; CDR3: CASSLGQGYNEKLFF
D: -; J: TRBJ2-2; length: 16; size: -; V: TRBV7-3; DNA: TGTGCCAGCAGCTTAAACCAATTAAGCTACACCGGGGAGCTGTTTTTT; CDR3: CASSLNQLSYTGELFF
D: TRBD1; J: TRBJ2-7; length: 18; size: -; V: TRBV6-2/TRBV6-3; DNA: TGTGCCAGCAGTTACGACCAGGACAGGGAAAAGGAAGGCTACGAGCAGTACTTC; CDR3: CASSYDQDREKEGYEQYF
D: TRBD2; J: TRBJ2-1; length: 14; size: -; V: TRBV5-1; DNA: TGCGCCAGCAGCTTGTTACTAGCGGAGGATGAGCAGTTCTTC; CDR3: CASSLLLAEDEQFF
D: TRBD2; J: TRBJ2-7; length: 16; size: -; V: TRBV9; DNA: TGTGCCAGCAGCGTAGCTCCAGCGGGAGGCCCCTACGAGCAGTACTTC; CDR3: CASSVAPAGGPYEQYF
D: -; J: TRBJ2-3; length: 13; size: -; V: TRBV5-6; DNA: TGTGCCAGCAGCTTGGGCGGGACAGATACGCAGTATTTT; CDR3: CASSLGGTDTQYF
D: -; J: TRBJ1-2; length: 13; size: -; V: TRBV6-5; DNA: TGTGCCAGCAACCAACCCCCGGACTCTGGCTACACCTTC; CDR3: CASNQPPDSGYTF
D: -; J: TRBJ1-5; length: 14; size: -; V: TRBV5-1; DNA: TGCGCCAGCAGCCCAGCAGGGCGGGGTCAGCCCCAGCATTTT; CDR3: CASSPAGRGQPQHF
D: -; J: TRBJ2-7; length: 12; size: -; V: TRBV11-1; DNA: TGTGCCAGCAGCCCCCGCAGCTACGAGCAGTACTTC; CDR3: CASSPRSYEQYF
D: TRBD1; J: TRBJ1-3; length: 15; size: -; V: TRBV5-1; DNA: TGCGCCAGCAGCTTACGGACAGGGACTGGAAACACCATATATTTT; CDR3: CASSLRTGTGNTIYF
D: -; J: TRBJ2-7; length: 15; size: -; V: TRBV7-8; DNA: TGTGCCAGCAGCTTACCAGGTTCCCAGTCCTACGAGCAGTACTTC; CDR3: CASSLPGSQSYEQYF
D: TRBD1; J: TRBJ1-6; length: 16; size: -; V: TRBV19; DNA: TGTGCCAGGGAAATCGACAGGGAGGTTGCTAATTCACCCCTCCACTTT; CDR3: CAREIDREVANSPLHF
D: TRBD1; J: TRBJ2-1; length: 17; size: few; V: TRBV15; DNA: TGTGCCACCAGCAGAGATAGGGCGGCAGGGGGCTACAATGAGCAGTTCTTC; CDR3: CATSRDRAAGGYNEQFF
D: -; J: TRBJ1-5; length: 16; size: -; V: TRBV28; DNA: TGTGCCAGCAGTTCTATAGGACAGTCGAGCAATCAGCCCCAGCATTTT; CDR3: CASSSIGQSSNQPQHF
D: TRBD2; J: TRBJ2-3; length: 17; size: few; V: TRBV7-6; DNA: TGTGCCAGCAGCTTAGCCCCTCTAGCGGGGGGGAGAGATACGCAGTATTTT; CDR3: CASSLAPLAGGRDTQYF
D: TRBD1; J: TRBJ1-1; length: 13; size: -; V: TRBV18; DNA: TGTGCCAGCTCAACAGACCGGGACAGCGAAGCTTTCTTT; CDR3: CASSTDRDSEAFF
D: -; J: TRBJ1-2; length: 12; size: few; V: TRBV6-2/TRBV6-3; DNA: TGTGCCAGCAGTATGGGGGGTTATGGCTACACCTTC; CDR3: CASSMGGYGYTF
D: -; J: TRBJ1-6; length: 15; size: -; V: TRBV6-1; DNA: TGTGCCAGCAGTGAAGCAGACACTTATAATTCACCCCTCCACTTT; CDR3: CASSEADTYNSPLHF
D: -; J: TRBJ2-1; length: 16; size: -; V: TRBV5-1; DNA: TGCGCCAGCAGCTTGGCCTCCCAGCGGAACTACAATGAGCAGTTCTTC; CDR3: CASSLASQRNYNEQFF
D: -; J: TRBJ1-4; length: 14; size: -; V: TRBV15; DNA: TGTGCCACCAGCCCGGGGGGAGGTGGTGAAAAACTGTTTTTT; CDR3: CATSPGGGGEKLFF
D: TRBD2; J: TRBJ2-7; length: 15; size: once; V: TRBV6-5; DNA: TGTGCCAGCAGCCCGATAGCGGGGCTTAACTACGAGCAGTACTTC; CDR3: CASSPIAGLNYEQYF
D: -; J: TRBJ2-3; length: 15; size: -; V: TRBV6-2/TRBV6-3; DNA: TGTGCCAGCAGCCGAGGAGTGCGTAGCACAGATACGCAGTATTTT; CDR3: CASSRGVRSTDTQYF